This T cell receptor beta chain stems from a study of OX40 agonist ivuxolimab in advanced cancers. Whole-study context: With a range of about 23 to 85, age averaged about 59 years, and nearly 85% were male. Study-level findings and limits: Partial responders treated at 0.1-3.0 mg/kg exhibited clonal expansion among the lowest measured. The study observed clonal expansion of CD4+ and CD8+ blood T cells by week 6 at 0.1 to 3.0 mg/kg.

Note on this clone: The antigen remains undetermined.

Some clones are missing from TCRdb's copy, which holds only in-frame ones; the method was immunoSEQ multiplex PCR. The sample lists approximately 70,000 clones, roughly 85% occurring once. Autoimmune disease history or systemic immunosuppression meant exclusion. The V and J ends lost 2 bases and 5 bases respectively, with 7 bases between them. Per germline, CDR1 SGHNT and CDR2 YYREEE (reference sequence). The CDR3 runs 13 residues. The sequence came from an adult with an advanced solid tumor such as melanoma, head and neck, liver or kidney cancer. The source material was CD4+ or CD8+ T cells sorted from blood, sampled in a trial of the OX40 agonist ivuxolimab. V and J are TRBV5-4 and TRBJ1-4; a possible D gene is TRBD1 (5 bases). The CDR3 region has the DNA TGTGCCAGCAGCTTCCAGGGAAATGAAAAACTGTTTTTT. The encoded protein is CASSFQGNEKLFF.